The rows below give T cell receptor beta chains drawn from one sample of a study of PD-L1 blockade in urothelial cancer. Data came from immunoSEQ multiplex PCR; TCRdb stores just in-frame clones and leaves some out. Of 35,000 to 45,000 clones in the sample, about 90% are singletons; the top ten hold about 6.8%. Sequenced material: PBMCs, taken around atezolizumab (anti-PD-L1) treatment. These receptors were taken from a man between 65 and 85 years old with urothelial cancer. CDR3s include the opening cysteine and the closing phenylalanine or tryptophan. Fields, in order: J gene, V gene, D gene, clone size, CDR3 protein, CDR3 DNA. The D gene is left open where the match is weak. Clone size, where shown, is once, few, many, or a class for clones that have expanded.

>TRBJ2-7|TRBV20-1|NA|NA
CSASIQDEQYF
TGCAGTGCTAGTATACAGGACGAGCAGTACTTC
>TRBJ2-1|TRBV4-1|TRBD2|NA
CASSQVLTSGRYNEQFF
TGCGCCAGCAGCCAAGTTCTAACTAGCGGGAGGTACAATGAGCAGTTCTTC
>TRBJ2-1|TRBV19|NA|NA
CASSIGGTKYNEQFF
TGTGCCAGTAGTATTGGCGGGACCAAGTACAATGAGCAGTTCTTC
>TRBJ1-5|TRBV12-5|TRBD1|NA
CASGTDRNSNQPQHF
TGTGCTAGTGGAACGGACAGGAATAGCAATCAGCCCCAGCATTTT
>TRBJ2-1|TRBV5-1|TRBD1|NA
CASSPQGVGNEQFF
TGCGCCAGCAGCCCCCAGGGGGTTGGGAATGAGCAGTTCTTC
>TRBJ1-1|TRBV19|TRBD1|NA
CASSIAQRTGEAFF
TGTGCCAGTAGTATAGCCCAGCGGACAGGGGAAGCTTTCTTT
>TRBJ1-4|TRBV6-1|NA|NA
CASSVSNRATNEKLFF
TGTGCCAGCAGTGTATCAAACAGGGCTACTAATGAAAAACTGTTTTTT
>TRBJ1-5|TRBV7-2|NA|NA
CASSFIGGDQPQHF
TGTGCCAGCAGCTTTATTGGAGGGGATCAGCCCCAGCATTTT
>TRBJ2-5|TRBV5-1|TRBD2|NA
CASSLAPGLARETQYF
TGCGCCAGCAGCTTGGCCCCGGGACTAGCGAGGGAGACCCAGTACTTC
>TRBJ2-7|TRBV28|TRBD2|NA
CASSFGLANNEQYF
TGTGCCAGCAGTTTTGGACTAGCTAACAACGAGCAGTACTTC
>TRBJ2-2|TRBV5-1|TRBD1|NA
CASSTDRGTGELFF
TGCGCCAGCAGCACCGACAGGGGTACCGGGGAGCTGTTTTTT
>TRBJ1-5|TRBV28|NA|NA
CASSFRGTNQPQHF
TGTGCCAGCAGTTTTCGGGGGACCAATCAGCCCCAGCATTTT
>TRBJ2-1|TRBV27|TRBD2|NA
CASSLSGRARDEQFF
TGTGCCAGCAGTTTATCCGGGAGGGCCAGGGATGAGCAGTTCTTC
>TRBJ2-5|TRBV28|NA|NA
CASNSVQETQYF
TGTGCCAGTAATAGCGTCCAAGAGACCCAGTACTTC
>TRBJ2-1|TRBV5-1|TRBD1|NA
CASSLGQGTFDEQFF
TGCGCCAGCAGCTTGGGACAGGGGACCTTCGATGAGCAGTTCTTC
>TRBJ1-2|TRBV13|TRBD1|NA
CASSSTGGPGGYTF
TGTGCCAGCAGCTCCACAGGGGGCCCAGGGGGCTACACCTTC
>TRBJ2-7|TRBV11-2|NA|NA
CASSRSSGYEQYF
TGTGCCAGCAGCCGATCGTCAGGATACGAGCAGTACTTC
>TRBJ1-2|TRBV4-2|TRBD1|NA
CASSQEGTEYGYTF
TGTGCCAGCAGCCAAGAAGGGACAGAGTATGGCTACACCTTC
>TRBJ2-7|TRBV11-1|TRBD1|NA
CASSLGQGLSYEQYF
TGTGCCAGCAGCCTCGGACAGGGCCTCTCCTACGAGCAGTACTTC
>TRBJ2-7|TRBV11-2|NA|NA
CASSPLYEQYF
TGTGCCAGCAGCCCGCTATACGAGCAGTACTTC
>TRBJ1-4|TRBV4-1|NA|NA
CASSLAGRNEKLFF
TGCGCCAGCAGCCTTGCGGGCCGAAATGAAAAACTGTTTTTT
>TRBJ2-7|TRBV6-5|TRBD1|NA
CASSSNPGGQGAGQYF
TGTGCCAGCAGTTCCAACCCCGGGGGACAGGGGGCTGGGCAGTACTTC
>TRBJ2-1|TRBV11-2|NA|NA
CASSSTRGRNEQFF
TGTGCCAGCAGCTCGACTCGGGGGAGGAATGAGCAGTTCTTC
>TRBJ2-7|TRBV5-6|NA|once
CASSSSGVPYEQYF
TGTGCCAGCAGCTCCTCAGGGGTCCCCTACGAGCAGTACTTC
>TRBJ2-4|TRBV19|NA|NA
CASSMAQGGNIQYF
TGTGCCAGTAGTATGGCGCAGGGTGGCAACATTCAGTACTTC
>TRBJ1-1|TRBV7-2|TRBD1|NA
CASSRFTGGNTEAFF
TGTGCCAGCAGCCGTTTTACAGGGGGGAACACTGAAGCTTTCTTT
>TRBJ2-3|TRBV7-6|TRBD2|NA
CASSPLGAGGGIGGRYF
TGTGCCAGCAGCCCACTTGGAGCGGGGGGTGGGATTGGGGGACGGTATTTT
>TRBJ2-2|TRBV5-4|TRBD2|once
CASSPGTSGTGELFF
TGTGCCAGCAGCCCCGGGACTAGCGGCACCGGGGAGCTGTTTTTT
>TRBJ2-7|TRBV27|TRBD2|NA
CASSGRLAGGFYEQYF
TGTGCCAGCAGCGGGCGTTTAGCGGGAGGGTTCTACGAGCAGTACTTC
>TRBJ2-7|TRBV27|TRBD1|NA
CARPDRTRLDGYEQYF
TGTGCCAGGCCGGACAGGACGCGACTCGATGGCTACGAGCAGTACTTC
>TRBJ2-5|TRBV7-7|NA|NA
CASSSGRVWQETQYF
TGTGCCAGCAGCTCAGGTCGAGTCTGGCAAGAGACCCAGTACTTC
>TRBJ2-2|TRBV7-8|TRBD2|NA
CASRAAGGYTGELFF
TGTGCCAGCAGAGCAGCGGGAGGATACACCGGGGAGCTGTTTTTT
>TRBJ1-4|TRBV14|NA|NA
CASSQDLAGLGEKLFF
TGTGCCAGCAGCCAAGATCTAGCAGGTCTGGGTGAAAAACTGTTTTTT
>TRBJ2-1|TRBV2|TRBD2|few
CASREITSDLAGEFF
TGTGCCAGCAGGGAGATCACGTCAGACTTAGCGGGAGAGTTCTTC
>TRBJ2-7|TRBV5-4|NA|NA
CASSSKDSYEQYF
TGTGCCAGCAGCTCGAAGGACAGCTACGAGCAGTACTTC
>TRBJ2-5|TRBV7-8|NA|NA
CASRDTWAPKETQYF
TGTGCCAGCAGGGACACTTGGGCGCCGAAGGAGACCCAGTACTTC
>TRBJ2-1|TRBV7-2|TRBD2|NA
CASTPAGVSYNEQFF
TGTGCCAGCACCCCAGCGGGAGTATCCTACAATGAGCAGTTCTTC
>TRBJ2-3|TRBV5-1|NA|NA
CASSEATGTTSTDTQYF
TGCGCCAGCAGCGAGGCCACCGGGACAACAAGCACAGATACGCAGTATTTT
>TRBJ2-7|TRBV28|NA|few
CASSLRAKGAFGEQYF
TGTGCCAGCAGTTTACGAGCCAAGGGAGCGTTTGGCGAGCAGTACTTC
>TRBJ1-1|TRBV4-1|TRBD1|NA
CASSQDFRQGGSTEAFF
TGCGCCAGCAGCCAAGATTTCCGACAGGGGGGTAGCACTGAAGCTTTCTTT
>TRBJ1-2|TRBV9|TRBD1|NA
CASSPTTGGYGYTF
TGTGCCAGCAGCCCTACCACAGGGGGTTATGGCTACACCTTC
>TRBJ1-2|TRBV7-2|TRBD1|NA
CASSSIGTGGYGYTF
TGTGCCAGCAGCTCAATCGGGACAGGGGGCTATGGCTACACCTTC
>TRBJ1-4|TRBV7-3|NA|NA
CASSLGAGGGEKLFF
TGTGCCAGCAGCCTGGGGGCGGGGGGCGGTGAAAAACTGTTTTTT
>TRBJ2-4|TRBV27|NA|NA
CASRRTSWDIQYF
TGTGCCAGCAGACGTACTAGTTGGGACATTCAGTACTTC
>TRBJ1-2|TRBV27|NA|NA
CASSLFGGIGGYTF
TGTGCCAGCAGTTTATTCGGGGGGATTGGTGGCTACACCTTC
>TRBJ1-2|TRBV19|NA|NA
CASSMGTSNYGYTF
TGTGCCAGTAGTATGGGGACATCTAACTATGGCTACACCTTC